The entry below gives a single TCR beta chain sequence along with its context. As yet, its antigen is unknown. The data belong to a study of cytomegalovirus exposure and HLA in healthy donors. As for the study in general: Some 85 million unique TCRs, all from HLA-typed donors, were included in an early release of the data.

Study-wide results and caveats: Later on, an analysis tied approximately 15,000 TCR beta sequences to HLA alleles at 0.05 false discovery rate. The availability of immune exposure information extended only to CMV serostatus. Excluded were some V segments that proved indistinguishable, including TRBV6-2 and TRBV6-3.

The study ran its PCR with 60 Vbeta and 13 Jbeta primers. The data were produced by immunoSEQ multiplex PCR, yet TCRdb's version contains in-frame clones alone and is incomplete. The profile covers 65,000 to 95,000 clones, with 78% appearing a single time and roughly 2.6% taken by the ten largest. Germline V gives CDR1 SGHDT, CDR2 YYEEEE. V was pared by 2 bases and J by 1 base, with 6 bases between. The CDR3 is made up of 13 amino acids. The gene calls are TRBV5-6 and TRBJ2-5; no clear D. Specimen: PBMCs. The sequence derives from a male donor in good health and CMV-seropositive. This CDR3 reads CASSLPGQETQYF. The CDR3 nucleotides read TGTGCCAGCAGCTTACCGGGCCAAGAGACCCAGTACTTC. Together with reference TRBV5-6 and TRBJ2-5, the CDR3 gives the full variable domain: DAGVTQSPTHLIKTRGQQVTLRCSPKSGHDTVSWYQQALGQGPQFIFQYYEEEERQRGNFPDRFSGHQFPNYSSELNVNALLLGDSALYLCASSLPGQETQYFGPGTRLLVL.